Sequencing of this TCR beta chain was carried out in a study of CD8+ T cells in alopecia areata listed by TCRdb under 2018. A note on the overall study: High-throughput TCRbeta sequencing was used to examine T cell clonal expansion in alopecia areata in both the C3H/HeJ mouse model and human patients. Human TCRbeta sequencing covered scalp tissue and sorted CD4+ and CD8+ peripheral blood T cells from patchy and totalis/universalis alopecia areata patients and healthy controls. Scalp clonality was compared across normal scalp (n=4), patchy alopecia areata scalp (n=8), and alopecia totalis/universalis scalp (n=8). RNA came from the PAXgene miRNA kit for fixed scalp, the miRNeasy kit for PBMCs, and the RNeasy kit for mouse skin. immunoSEQ multiplex PCR using 35 Vbeta forward primers and 13 Jbeta reverse primers was used to amplify TCRbeta CDR3 regions.

V is clipped by 4 bases and J by 5 bases, and the sequence between their germline boundaries is 6 bases long. CDR1 and CDR2 are drawn from the germline V gene: SGHTA, FQGNSA. The CDR3 spans 12 residues, from the cysteine through the phenylalanine. Only the CDR3 portion is preserved as DNA: 36 bases, with reading frame beginning at the first base. Overall results and qualifications from the work: Unlike mouse skin, which is dominated by gammadelta T cells, normal human skin has resident alphabeta T cells that are also sequenced, and this complicates analysis of the scalp TCR repertoire. Compared with normal scalp, lesional scalp, particularly in alopecia totalis/universalis, had higher clonality and more expanded CD8+ clones, which suggests antigenic drive. TCR sequences shared between patients were less clear than in mice, possibly partly because of HLA diversity in the patient population.

Libraries were constructed by the immunoSEQ multiplex PCR assay. RNA was extracted from all samples and reverse transcribed into cDNA, which served as template for TCR sequencing. First-strand cDNA was synthesized using SuperScript III with a 2:1 mix of oligo-dT and random hexamers. A synthetic immune receptor repertoire was used to measure amplification bias, and any remaining bias was corrected computationally. The authors processed their data as follows. Raw reads were preprocessed to remove errors, and CDR3 was defined according to IMGT conventions as the region from the conserved cysteine to phenylalanine. Clonality was calculated as 1 minus Shannon entropy normalized by log2 of the number of productive unique TCRs. Whether each scalp clone was CD4 or CD8 was inferred by checking scalp TCRbeta sequences against the CD4 and CD8 repertoires from sorted blood. TCRdb provides this immuneACCESS table in a form limited to in-frame rearrangements. Some clones are lacking; in checked studies, under half of them reflect an unresolved V gene, and why the rest are absent is not known. V and J calls and clone size follow that table, whereas D and trimming were derived from the DNA. This sample holds 30,000 to 45,000 clones; around 50% were observed only once. The biggest ten clones account for 1.8% of the sample.

In 4 to 6 patients from the biomarker study, an additional sort separated CD25+CD127- cells out of the CD4+ cells. Lesional scalp punch biopsies and peripheral blood were obtained from alopecia areata patients. PBMCs were isolated by density centrifugation and stained for CD3, CD4 and CD8, after which CD4+ and CD8+ T cells were sorted on a FACSAria. The untreated alopecia areata patients were recruited through a multicenter biomarker study. Notes on this clone: Its specific antigen is unknown. Base qualities are not at hand, and no much larger clone is one base apart.

The chain couples TRBV7-2 to TRBJ2-1; the D gene is not confidently resolved. The receptor comes from a human donor with alopecia areata. What was sequenced was CD4+ Tregs sorted from blood. The nucleotide sequence reads TGTGCCAGCAGCTCGTATGACAATGAGCAGTTCTTC. Its coded protein is CASSSYDNEQFF.